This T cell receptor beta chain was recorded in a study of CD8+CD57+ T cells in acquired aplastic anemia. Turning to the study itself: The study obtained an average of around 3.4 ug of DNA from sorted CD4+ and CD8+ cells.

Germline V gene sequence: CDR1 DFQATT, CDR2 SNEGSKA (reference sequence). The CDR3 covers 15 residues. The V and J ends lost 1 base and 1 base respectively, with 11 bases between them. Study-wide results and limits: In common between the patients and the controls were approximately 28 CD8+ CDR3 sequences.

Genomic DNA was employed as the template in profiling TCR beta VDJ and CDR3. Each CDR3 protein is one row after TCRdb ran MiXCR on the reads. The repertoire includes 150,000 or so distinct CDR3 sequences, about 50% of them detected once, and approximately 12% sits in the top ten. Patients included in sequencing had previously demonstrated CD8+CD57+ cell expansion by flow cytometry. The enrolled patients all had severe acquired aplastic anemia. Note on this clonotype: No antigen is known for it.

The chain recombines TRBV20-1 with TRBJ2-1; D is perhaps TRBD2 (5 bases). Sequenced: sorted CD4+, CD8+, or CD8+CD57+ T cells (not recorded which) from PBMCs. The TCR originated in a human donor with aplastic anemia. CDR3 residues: CSARAAELSYNEQFF. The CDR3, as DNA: TGCAGTGCTAGAGCAGCGGAGCTATCCTACAATGAGCAGTTCTTC.